This T cell receptor (beta chain) was sequenced for a study of T cells in women clearing cervical HPV infection. Regarding the study as a whole: It is unknown whether associations predate infection; no effector/memory or HPV-specific sorting. TRBV6-7 abundance was lower in cases than controls (roughly 0.12% versus 0.15%).

All participants had a single incident cervical HPV16 infection, and prevalent HPV16 infections were excluded. The protocol was immunoSEQ multiplex PCR, while the TCRdb copy is restricted to in-frame clones and leaves out a portion. This listing includes over 25,000 clones. Note on this clone: Antigen specificity is unknown. With the read ending 3 residues before the CDR3 end, the germline J gene is used to fill in that end.

Trimming took off 2 bases at V and 6 bases at J, with 26 bases between the two ends. This CDR3 has 18 residues. The V gene's germline CDR1 is MDHEN and CDR2 SYDVKM. The chain uses TRBV28 and TRBJ2-7; D is ambiguous. The clonotype was recovered from a woman aged 18 to 69 with a cervical HPV16 infection that either progressed to CIN3+ or cleared (not recorded which). The specimen was blood buffy coat. The CDR3 is CASSLAKYIPLQTFEQYF. The sequenced part of the CDR3 DNA is TGTGCCAGCAGTTTAGCGAAATATATACCTCTTCAGACTTTCGAG.